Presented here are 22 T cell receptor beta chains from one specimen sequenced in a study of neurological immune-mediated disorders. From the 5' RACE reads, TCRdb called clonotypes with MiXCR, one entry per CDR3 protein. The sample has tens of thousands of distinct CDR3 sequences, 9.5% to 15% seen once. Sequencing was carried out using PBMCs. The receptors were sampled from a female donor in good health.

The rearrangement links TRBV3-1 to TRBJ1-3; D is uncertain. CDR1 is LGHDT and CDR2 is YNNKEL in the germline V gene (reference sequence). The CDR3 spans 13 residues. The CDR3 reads CESSQDPRNTIYF. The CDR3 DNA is TGTGAAAGCAGCCAAGACCCGCGAAACACCATATATTTT.

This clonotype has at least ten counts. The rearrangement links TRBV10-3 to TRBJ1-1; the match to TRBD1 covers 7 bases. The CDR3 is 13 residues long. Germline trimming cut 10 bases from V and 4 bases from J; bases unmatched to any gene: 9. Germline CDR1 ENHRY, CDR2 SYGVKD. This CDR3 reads CATEDREGTEAFF. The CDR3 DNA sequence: TGTGCCACGGAAGACAGGGAGGGCACTGAAGCTTTCTTT.

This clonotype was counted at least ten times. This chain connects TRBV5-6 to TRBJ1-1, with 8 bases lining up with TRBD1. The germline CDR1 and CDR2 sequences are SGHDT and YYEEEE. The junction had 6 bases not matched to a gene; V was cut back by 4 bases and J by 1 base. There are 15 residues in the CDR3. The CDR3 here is CASSGTTGGNTEAFF. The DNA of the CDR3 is TGTGCCAGCAGCGGAACCACAGGGGGGAACACTGAAGCTTTCTTT. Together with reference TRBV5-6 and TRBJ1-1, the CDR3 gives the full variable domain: DAGVTQSPTHLIKTRGQQVTLRCSPKSGHDTVSWYQQALGQGPQFIFQYYEEEERQRGNFPDRFSGHQFPNYSSELNVNALLLGDSALYLCASSGTTGGNTEAFFGQGTRLTVV.

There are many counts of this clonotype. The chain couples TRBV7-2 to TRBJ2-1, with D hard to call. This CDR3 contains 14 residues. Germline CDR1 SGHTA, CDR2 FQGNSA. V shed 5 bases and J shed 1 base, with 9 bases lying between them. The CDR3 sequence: CASSIGVSYNEQFF. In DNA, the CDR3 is TGTGCCAGCAGCATAGGAGTATCCTACAATGAGCAGTTCTTC.

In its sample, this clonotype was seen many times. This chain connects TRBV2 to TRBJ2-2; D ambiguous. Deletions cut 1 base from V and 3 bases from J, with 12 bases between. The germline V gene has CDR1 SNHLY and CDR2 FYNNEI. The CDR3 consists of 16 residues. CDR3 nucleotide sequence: TGTGCCAGCAGTGAAGAACAGCAGCCCTACACCGGGGAGCTGTTTTTT. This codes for CASSEEQQPYTGELFF.

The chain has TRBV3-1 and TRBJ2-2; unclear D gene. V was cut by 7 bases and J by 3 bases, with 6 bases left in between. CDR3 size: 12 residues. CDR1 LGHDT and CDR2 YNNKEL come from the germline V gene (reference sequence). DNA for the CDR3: TGTGCCAGCATCGGGTACACCGGGGAGCTGTTTTTT. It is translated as CASIGYTGELFF.

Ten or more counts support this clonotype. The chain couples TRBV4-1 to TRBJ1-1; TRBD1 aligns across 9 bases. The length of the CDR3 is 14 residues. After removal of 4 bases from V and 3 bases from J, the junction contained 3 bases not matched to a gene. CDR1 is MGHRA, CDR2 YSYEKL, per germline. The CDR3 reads CASSPGQGYTEAFF. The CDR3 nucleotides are TGCGCCAGCAGCCCCGGACAGGGGTACACTGAAGCTTTCTTT.

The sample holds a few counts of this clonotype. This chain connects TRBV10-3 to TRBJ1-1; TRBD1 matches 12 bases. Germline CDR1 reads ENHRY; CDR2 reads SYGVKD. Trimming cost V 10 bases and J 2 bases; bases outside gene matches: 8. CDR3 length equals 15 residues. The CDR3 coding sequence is TGTGCCAGCTGGGACAGGGGGCCCTTTAACACTGAAGCTTTCTTT. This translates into CASWDRGPFNTEAFF.

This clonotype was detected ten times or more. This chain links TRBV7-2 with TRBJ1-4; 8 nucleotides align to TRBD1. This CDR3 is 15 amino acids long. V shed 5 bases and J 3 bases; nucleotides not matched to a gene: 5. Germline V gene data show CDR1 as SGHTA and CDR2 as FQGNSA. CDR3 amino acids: CASSVGQVSNEKLFF. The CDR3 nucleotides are TGTGCCAGCAGCGTGGGACAGGTCTCTAATGAAAAACTGTTTTTT.

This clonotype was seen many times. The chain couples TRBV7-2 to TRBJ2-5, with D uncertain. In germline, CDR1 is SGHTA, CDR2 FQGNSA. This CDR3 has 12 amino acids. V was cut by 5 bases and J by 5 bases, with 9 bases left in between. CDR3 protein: CASSQGWETQYF. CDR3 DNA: TGTGCCAGCAGCCAAGGCTGGGAGACCCAGTACTTC.

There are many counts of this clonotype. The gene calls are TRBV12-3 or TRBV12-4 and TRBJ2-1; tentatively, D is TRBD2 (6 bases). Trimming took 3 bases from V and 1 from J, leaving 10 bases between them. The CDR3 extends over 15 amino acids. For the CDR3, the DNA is TGTGCCAGCAGTTTTTTTGCGGGGTCCTACAATGAGCAGTTCTTC. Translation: CASSFFAGSYNEQFF.

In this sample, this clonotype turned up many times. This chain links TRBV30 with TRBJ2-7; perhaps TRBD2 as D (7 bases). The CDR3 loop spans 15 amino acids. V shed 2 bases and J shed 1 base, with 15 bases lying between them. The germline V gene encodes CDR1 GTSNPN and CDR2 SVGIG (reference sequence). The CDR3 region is CAWSRGGAVSYEQYF. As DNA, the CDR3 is TGTGCCTGGAGTAGAGGGGGGGCCGTTTCCTACGAGCAGTACTTC.

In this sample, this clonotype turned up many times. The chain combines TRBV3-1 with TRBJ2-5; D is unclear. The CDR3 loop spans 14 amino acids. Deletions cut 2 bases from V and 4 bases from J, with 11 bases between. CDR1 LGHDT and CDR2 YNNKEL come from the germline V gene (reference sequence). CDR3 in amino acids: CASSQKGSSETQYF. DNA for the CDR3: TGTGCCAGCAGCCAAAAGGGCTCCTCAGAGACCCAGTACTTC.

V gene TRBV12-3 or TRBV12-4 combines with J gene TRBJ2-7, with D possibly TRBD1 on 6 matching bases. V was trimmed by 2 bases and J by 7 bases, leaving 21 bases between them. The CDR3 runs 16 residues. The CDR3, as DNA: TGTGCCAGCAGTTTATCCCCGGACCTCCAAGGGGGTGAGCAGTACTTC. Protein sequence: CASSLSPDLQGGEQYF.

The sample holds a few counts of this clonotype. This CDR3 is CAIRDSTTQETQYF. Written as DNA, the CDR3 is TGTGCCATCAGGGACAGTACCACCCAAGAGACCCAGTACTTC. V usage is TRBV10-3 and J usage is TRBJ2-5, with D possibly matching TRBD1 (6 bases). Germline loops: CDR1 ENHRY, CDR2 SYGVKD. V lost 6 bases to trimming and J lost 1 base, with 12 bases between them. The CDR3 is made up of 14 amino acids.

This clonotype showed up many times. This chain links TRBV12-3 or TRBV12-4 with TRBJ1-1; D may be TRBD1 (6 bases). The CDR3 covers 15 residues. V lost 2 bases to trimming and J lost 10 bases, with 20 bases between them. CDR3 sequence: CASSLFRGRGFGAFF. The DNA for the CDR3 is TGTGCCAGCAGTTTATTCAGGGGCAGGGGATTCGGAGCTTTCTTT.

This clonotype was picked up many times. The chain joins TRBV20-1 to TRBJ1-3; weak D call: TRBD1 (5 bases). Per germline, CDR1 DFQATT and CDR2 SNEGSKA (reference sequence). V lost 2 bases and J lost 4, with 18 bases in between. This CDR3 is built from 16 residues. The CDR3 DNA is TGCAGTGCTAGATGGGGGGGAGCGGCCCGGGGAAACACCATATATTTT. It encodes CSARWGGAARGNTIYF.

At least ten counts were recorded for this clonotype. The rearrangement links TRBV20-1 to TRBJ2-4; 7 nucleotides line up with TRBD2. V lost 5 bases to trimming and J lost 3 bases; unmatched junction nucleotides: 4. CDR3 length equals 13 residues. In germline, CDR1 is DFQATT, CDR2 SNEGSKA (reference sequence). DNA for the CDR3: TGCAGTGCTCCTGGGGGGGACAAAAACATTCAGTACTTC. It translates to CSAPGGDKNIQYF.

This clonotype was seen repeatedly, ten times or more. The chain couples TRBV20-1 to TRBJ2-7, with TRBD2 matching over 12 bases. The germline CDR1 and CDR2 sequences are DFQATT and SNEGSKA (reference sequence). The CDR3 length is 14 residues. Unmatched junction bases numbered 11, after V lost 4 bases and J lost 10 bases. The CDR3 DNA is TGCAGTGCTACACGGACTAGCGGGACCACCAGCCAGTACTTC. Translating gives CSATRTSGTTSQYF.

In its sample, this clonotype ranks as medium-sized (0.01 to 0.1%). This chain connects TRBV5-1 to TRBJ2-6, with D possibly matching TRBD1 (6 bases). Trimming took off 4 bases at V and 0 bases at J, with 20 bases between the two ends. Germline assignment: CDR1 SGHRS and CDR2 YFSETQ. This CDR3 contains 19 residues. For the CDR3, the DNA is TGCGCCAGCAGCCCAACATCCGGGACACGTAACTCTGGGGCCAACGTCCTGACTTTC. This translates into CASSPTSGTRNSGANVLTF.

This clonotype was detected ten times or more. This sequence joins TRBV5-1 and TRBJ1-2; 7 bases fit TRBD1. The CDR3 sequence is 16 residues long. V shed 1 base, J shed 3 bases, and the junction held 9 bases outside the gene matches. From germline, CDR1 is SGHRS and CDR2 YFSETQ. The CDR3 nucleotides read TGCGCCAGCAGCTTGAAGGGGGCAATTACCGACTATGGCTACACCTTC. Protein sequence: CASSLKGAITDYGYTF.

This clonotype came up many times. The CDR3 here is CASSSPVAEPGLAGGTDTQYF. The DNA of the CDR3 is TGTGCCAGCAGCTCGCCGGTAGCCGAACCGGGACTAGCGGGCGGGACAGATACGCAGTATTTT. V usage is TRBV7-8 and J usage is TRBJ2-3; 12 bases match TRBD2. CDR1 and CDR2 (germline): SGHVS, FQNEAQ. The CDR3 is made up of 21 amino acids. Trimming removed 4 bases from V and 3 bases from J; junction bases left unmatched: 20.